This T cell receptor beta chain emerged from a study of cytomegalovirus exposure and HLA in healthy donors. Looking at the study overall: The roughly 110 validation repertoires were reported in a later analysis to have been generated on the same platform as the roughly 670 first-cohort repertoires.

CDR3 length: 17 residues. Per the germline V gene, CDR1 is KGHSH and CDR2 is LQKENI. The V end was cut by 0 bases, the J end by 8 bases, with 22 bases between. Regarding this clone: What it binds is unknown.

Assay: immunoSEQ multiplex PCR; the TCRdb copy retains only in-frame clones and omits some. The sample lists fewer than 250,000 clones, just under 90% occurring once. Study results and limitations: Some public TCRs appeared in many individuals, while most sequences were rare. The authors enumerated some 160 TCR beta chains as linked to cytomegalovirus. Through in vitro validation, three CMV-associated chains were shown to be specific for CMV antigens.

This chain links TRBV18 with TRBJ1-2, with a possible D match to TRBD1 (6 bases). Sequenced: PBMCs. The TCR comes from a man aged 18 to 29 in good health and CMV-seronegative. The DNA for the CDR3 is TGTGCCAGCTCACCACCCATTGGCGGCAGGGGCGCTCGGGGCTACACCTTC. It is translated as CASSPPIGGRGARGYTF.